The rows below give T cell receptor beta chains drawn from one sample of a study of cytomegalovirus exposure and HLA in healthy donors. Sequencing used immunoSEQ multiplex PCR; TCRdb keeps in-frame clones, though not all of them. This table holds some 200,000 clones, approximately 78% found once. Sequencing was done on a sample of PBMCs. These receptors all come from a woman between 40 and 50 years old in good health and CMV-seronegative. CDR3s include the opening cysteine and the closing phenylalanine or tryptophan. A D gene is named only where the DNA matches it firmly. Expanded clones get a size class; other rows say once, few or many, or leave the size out.

cdr3_nt cdr3_aa v_call clone_size j_call d_call
TGTGCCAGCAGCTTGGCCGGGACTAGCGGCCTCCAAGAGACCCAGTACTTC CASSLAGTSGLQETQYF TRBV5-4 NA TRBJ2-5 TRBD2
TGTGCCAGCAGTGACAGGGGGTATGAGCAGTTCTTC CASSDRGYEQFF TRBV6-1 few TRBJ2-1 TRBD1
TGTGCCAGCTCACCGCAGGGGGCAGAGGATGAGCAGTTCTTC CASSPQGAEDEQFF TRBV18 few TRBJ2-1 TRBD1
TGCGCCAGCAGCCACATCACAGGCTCTGGGGCCAACGTCCTGACTTTC CASSHITGSGANVLTF TRBV4-1 NA TRBJ2-6 NA
TGTGCCAGCAGCTTAGCCTTAGTCGCGGAGCACAATGAGCAGTTCTTC CASSLALVAEHNEQFF TRBV7-9 NA TRBJ2-1 NA
TGTGCCAGCAGCGTAGGACTAGTCCAAAGCACAGATACGCAGTATTTT CASSVGLVQSTDTQYF TRBV9 NA TRBJ2-3 NA
TGTGCCAGCAGTACGAGTTATGGCTACACCTTC CASSTSYGYTF TRBV6-1 NA TRBJ1-2 NA
TGTGCCAGCAGGCGACAACATACCGGGGAGCTGTTTTTT CASRRQHTGELFF TRBV11-2 once TRBJ2-2 NA
TGCGCCAGCAGCCAACCCACGGGGACAGGTGGAAACACCATATATTTT CASSQPTGTGGNTIYF TRBV4-1 NA TRBJ1-3 TRBD1
TGTGCCATCACGGAGCGGGAGGTTGCCGGGGAGCTGTTTTTT CAITEREVAGELFF TRBV10-3 NA TRBJ2-2 TRBD2
TGTGCCAGCAGCTTAGAGACTAGGGACGAGCAGTACTTC CASSLETRDEQYF TRBV11-2 NA TRBJ2-7 NA
TGTGCCAGCAGTTCCGGGACAGGGAACACCGGGGAGCTGTTTTTT CASSSGTGNTGELFF TRBV6-5 NA TRBJ2-2 TRBD1
TGCGCCAGCAGCCCGGGAGGCGGGAGTCCGGGTACCGGGGAGCTGTTTTTT CASSPGGGSPGTGELFF TRBV5-1 few TRBJ2-2 TRBD2
TGCGCCAGCAGCTTGGCCGGGGGGTTGCAACACGAGCAGTACTTC CASSLAGGLQHEQYF TRBV5-1 NA TRBJ2-7 TRBD2
TGTGCCAGCAGTCGACCGGGACAGGGACTAAATGAAAAACTGTTTTTT CASSRPGQGLNEKLFF TRBV28 NA TRBJ1-4 TRBD1
TGTGCCAGCAGTTATGGCCTCTTGTCAGGGGGCGCATCGGAGACCCAGTACTTC CASSYGLLSGGASETQYF TRBV28 NA TRBJ2-5 TRBD1
TGTGCCAGTAGCTCACTTTGGGACAGGGCAGCCAAAAACATTCAGTACTTC CASSSLWDRAAKNIQYF TRBV19 NA TRBJ2-4 TRBD1
TGTGCCAGCAGTTTTTGGACAGGGGGGAGGTCAGATACGCAGTATTTT CASSFWTGGRSDTQYF TRBV28 once TRBJ2-3 TRBD1
TGTGCCAGCAGCCCAGACAGGGGCGATGAGCAGTTCTTC CASSPDRGDEQFF TRBV27 NA TRBJ2-1 TRBD1
TGTGCCAGCAGTGAAGGGACTAAAGCGTACTTC CASSEGTKAYF TRBV2 NA TRBJ2-7 NA
TGTGCCTGGAGTGTACCCAGGGGGGACTATAATTCACCCCTCCACTTT CAWSVPRGDYNSPLHF TRBV30 once TRBJ1-6 TRBD1
TGTGCCAGCAGTCTACTAGTAGGAAAAGGGGCTTTCTTT CASSLLVGKGAFF TRBV28 NA TRBJ1-1 NA
TGCGCCAGCAGTCCCGGTGCCCACTATGGCTACACCTTC CASSPGAHYGYTF TRBV10-2 NA TRBJ1-2 NA
TGTGCCAGCAGCCGACAGGGGGCCGGCTACACCTTC CASSRQGAGYTF TRBV27 few TRBJ1-2 TRBD1
TGTGCCAGCAGTGGGACTAGCGGTCCCTACAATGAGCAGTTCTTC CASSGTSGPYNEQFF TRBV6-1 NA TRBJ2-1 TRBD2